This TCR beta chain derives from a study of T cells in Graves' hyperthyroidism and ophthalmopathy. This clonotype occurred a few times. After removal of 10 bases from V and 6 bases from J, the junction contained 13 bases not matched to a gene. The CDR3 covers 14 residues. Per the germline V gene, CDR1 is SNHLY and CDR2 is FYNNEI. Regions amplified from RNA transcripts were the TCR beta CDR3 regions. First-round RT-PCR with HTBI primers amplified the TCR CDR3 region. From the multiplex PCR reads, TCRdb called clonotypes with MiXCR, one entry per CDR3 protein. The profile shows approximately 690,000 distinct CDR3 sequences, 20% to 25% of them singletons.

The V call is TRBV2, the J call TRBJ1-2, with TRBD1 matching over 8 bases. The sequence came from a man under 40 with Graves' ophthalmopathy. The specimen was blood. CDR3 protein: CATVALGQGDGYTF. The CDR3 DNA sequence: TGTGCCACCGTAGCACTCGGACAGGGAGATGGCTACACCTTC.